This TCR beta chain stems from a study of T-cell memory formation after mild COVID-19. A single record per CDR3 protein comes from TCRdb applying MiXCR to the 5' RACE reads. The sample includes tens of thousands of distinct CDR3 sequences, 10% to 15% of them seen just once. Sequenced sample: PBMCs or a T cell subset sorted from them (not recorded which). The source of this sequence is a young man who had mild COVID-19 (a few samples of this study predate the infection). Cell type and time point are not known.

The CDR3 coding sequence is TGCGCCAGCCGGGCGGCAGGGGCCAACGTCCTGACTTTC. Translating gives CASRAAGANVLTF. This rearrangement joins TRBV5-1 to TRBJ2-6; D is uncertain. The CDR3 extends over 13 amino acids. Germline loops: CDR1 SGHRS, CDR2 YFSETQ. V dropped 7 bases and J dropped 4 bases, with 9 bases sitting between them.